The rows below give T cell receptor beta chains drawn from one sample of a study of CDR3 diversity in severe acne. In TCRdb, the PCR reads were re-called with MiXCR into one record per CDR3 protein. The sample carries over 85,000 distinct CDR3 sequences, around 53% recorded once. The sequencing sample was made of blood. The receptors were sampled from a male donor with acne. Each CDR3 is given with its conserved first and last residue. Fields, in order: D gene, clone size, J gene, V gene, CDR3 protein, CDR3 DNA. D genes are given only for firm matches. The listing skips clone size in some rows; elsewhere it reads once, few, many or a size class.

-,few,TRBJ2-5,TRBV3-1,CASSQERTQYF,TGTGCCAGCAGCCAAGAGAGGACCCAGTACTTC
-,-,TRBJ2-6,TRBV9,CASSVRDVSSGANVLTF,TGTGCCAGCAGCGTCCGGGACGTAAGCTCTGGGGCCAACGTCCTGACTTTC
-,many,TRBJ2-1,TRBV7-3,CASSLTRGTKHEQFF,TGTGCCAGCAGCTTAACGAGGGGAACAAAACACGAGCAGTTCTTC
TRBD1,many,TRBJ2-3,TRBV3-1,CASSQDRGQGTDTQYF,TGTGCCAGCAGCCAAGATAGGGGACAGGGGACAGATACGCAGTATTTT
-,-,TRBJ2-1,TRBV12-3/TRBV12-4,CASSSYGNTEQFF,TGTGCCAGCAGTTCTTACGGGAACACTGAGCAGTTCTTC
-,-,TRBJ2-7,TRBV7-2,CASSSIPTGYEQYF,TGTGCCAGCAGTTCAATCCCGACAGGCTACGAGCAGTACTTC
TRBD1,-,TRBJ1-1,TRBV19,CASSDRGGTEAFF,TGTGCCAGTAGTGACAGGGGCGGCACTGAAGCTTTCTTT
-,-,TRBJ1-1,TRBV7-2,CAWTGNTEAFF,TGTGCCTGGACGGGAAACACTGAAGCTTTCTTT
-,-,TRBJ2-5,TRBV9,CASRLGEMETQYF,TGTGCCAGCAGGTTAGGGGAAATGGAGACCCAGTACTTC
-,-,TRBJ1-3,TRBV10-2,CASSAQGGGNTIYF,TGCGCCAGCAGCGCACAGGGTGGCGGAAACACCATATATTTT
TRBD2,-,TRBJ2-5,TRBV20-1,CSANPLTSGRKETQYF,TGCAGTGCTAACCCTCTGACTAGCGGGAGAAAAGAGACCCAGTACTTC
-,many,TRBJ1-1,TRBV5-1,CASSLEAGNTEAFF,TGCGCCAGCAGCTTGGAGGCAGGGAACACTGAAGCTTTCTTT
TRBD2,-,TRBJ2-3,TRBV20-1,CSARNPPGTRATDTQYF,TGCAGTGCTAGGAACCCCCCCGGGACTAGGGCCACAGATACGCAGTATTTT
-,-,TRBJ2-2,TRBV7-2,CASSLVGGSGGLFF,TGTGCCAGCAGCTTAGTCGGGGGTTCCGGGGGGCTGTTTTTT
-,few,TRBJ2-4,TRBV6-6,CASSYGQPTSIQYF,TGTGCCAGCAGTTACGGACAGCCGACAAGCATTCAGTACTTC
-,-,TRBJ2-5,TRBV14,CASSQDQAGSQETQYF,TGTGCCAGCAGCCAAGATCAAGCCGGGAGCCAAGAGACCCAGTACTTC
-,medium-sized,TRBJ2-1,TRBV15,CATSYRTLDEQFF,TGTGCCACCAGTTATCGGACTTTGGATGAGCAGTTCTTC
-,few,TRBJ1-1,TRBV7-2,CASSSTGTQNTEAFF,TGTGCCAGCAGCTCTACGGGGACTCAGAACACTGAAGCTTTCTTT
TRBD2,-,TRBJ2-7,TRBV19,CASSIASGSDEQYF,TGTGCCAGTAGTATAGCTAGCGGGAGCGACGAGCAGTACTTC
-,-,TRBJ1-3,TRBV5-4,CASSSNSGNTIYF,TGTGCCAGCAGCTCAAACTCTGGAAACACCATATATTTT
TRBD1,-,TRBJ2-1,TRBV24-1,CATRRGDREINEQFF,TGTGCCACCAGGAGAGGGGACAGGGAGATCAATGAGCAGTTCTTC
-,-,TRBJ2-1,TRBV20-1,CSAKEGSASSYNEQFF,TGCAGTGCGAAAGAGGGCAGCGCAAGCTCCTACAATGAGCAGTTCTTC
TRBD2,many,TRBJ2-2,TRBV9,CASSGSGGAVAGELFF,TGTGCCAGCAGCGGAAGCGGGGGGGCCGTTGCCGGGGAGCTGTTTTTT
-,many,TRBJ2-3,TRBV20-1,CSALDYRSDTQYF,TGCAGTGCGTTAGACTACCGGTCGGATACGCAGTATTTT
-,-,TRBJ1-5,TRBV19,CASSISPSSNQPQHF,TGTGCCAGTAGTATCAGCCCATCGAGCAATCAGCCCCAGCATTTT
-,many,TRBJ2-2,TRBV5-1,CASSLDSNTGELFF,TGCGCCAGCAGCTTGGACTCGAACACCGGGGAGCTGTTTTTT
-,many,TRBJ1-1,TRBV7-9,CASSQNRVDTEAFF,TGTGCCAGCAGCCAAAACAGGGTAGACACTGAAGCTTTCTTT
-,-,TRBJ2-5,TRBV6-1,CASSGDRRRVGQETQYF,TGTGCCAGCAGTGGGGACCGAAGGCGAGTGGGCCAAGAGACCCAGTACTTC
-,once,TRBJ2-1,TRBV6-1,CASSYSYRSSYNEQFF,TGTGCCAGCAGTTACTCGTACCGGAGCTCCTACAATGAGCAGTTCTTC
-,medium-sized,TRBJ2-1,TRBV29-1,CSVKDPGNEQFF,TGCAGCGTCAAGGATCCGGGGAACGAGCAGTTCTTC
TRBD1,many,TRBJ2-5,TRBV11-3,CASSLGAGGNWETQYF,TGTGCCAGCAGCTTAGGGGCAGGGGGAAACTGGGAGACCCAGTACTTC